The 2 T cell receptor beta chains reported below all come from one sample, sequenced in a study of cytomegalovirus exposure and HLA in healthy donors. Profiled with immunoSEQ multiplex PCR; TCRdb holds only in-frame clones, not every one. There are tens of thousands of clones in the sample; around 96% occur only once, and less than 0.8% lies in the top ten. Input material: PBMCs. The receptors stem from a man aged 18 to 29 in good health and CMV-seronegative.

The chain combines TRBV10-3 with TRBJ2-5; TRBD2 might be the D (6 bases). Trimming shortened V by 6 bases and J by 1 base, and 12 bases separated the two germline ends. The CDR3 length is 14 residues. The germline V gene encodes CDR1 ENHRY and CDR2 SYGVKD. The CDR3 sequence: CAISLGGAQETQYF. The CDR3 DNA sequence: TGTGCCATCAGCCTCGGCGGGGCCCAAGAGACCCAGTACTTC.

The gene calls are TRBV29-1 and TRBJ1-1, with 9 nucleotides matching TRBD1. Losses at the gene ends were 0 bases for V and 5 bases for J; bases not matched to a gene: 4. Per the germline V gene, CDR1 is SQVTM and CDR2 is ANQGSEA. The CDR3 covers 14 residues. In DNA form, the CDR3 reads TGCAGCGTTGAAGAGAACAGGGGGCATACTGAAGCTTTCTTT. Translation: CSVEENRGHTEAFF.